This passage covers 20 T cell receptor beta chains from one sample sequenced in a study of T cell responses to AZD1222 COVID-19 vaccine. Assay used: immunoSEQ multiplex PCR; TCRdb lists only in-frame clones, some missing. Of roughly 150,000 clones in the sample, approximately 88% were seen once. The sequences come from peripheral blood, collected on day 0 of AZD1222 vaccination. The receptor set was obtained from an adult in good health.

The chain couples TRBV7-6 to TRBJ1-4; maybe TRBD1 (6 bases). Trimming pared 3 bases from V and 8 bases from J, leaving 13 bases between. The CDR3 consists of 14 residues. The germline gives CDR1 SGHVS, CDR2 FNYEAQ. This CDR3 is CASSFPGVDEKLFF. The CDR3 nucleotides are TGTGCCAGCAGCTTCCCAGGGGTTGACGAAAAACTGTTTTTT.

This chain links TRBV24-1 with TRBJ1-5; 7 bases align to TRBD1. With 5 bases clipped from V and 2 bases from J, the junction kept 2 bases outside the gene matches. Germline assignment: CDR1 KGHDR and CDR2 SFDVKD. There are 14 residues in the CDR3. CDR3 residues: CATSVTGGNQPQHF. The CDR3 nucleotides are TGTGCCACCAGTGTCACAGGGGGCAATCAGCCCCAGCATTTT.

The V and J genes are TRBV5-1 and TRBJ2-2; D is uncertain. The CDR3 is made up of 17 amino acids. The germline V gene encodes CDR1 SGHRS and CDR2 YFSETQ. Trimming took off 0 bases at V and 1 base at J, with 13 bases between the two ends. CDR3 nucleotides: TGCGCCAGCAGCTTGGTACTTGGGCCCAAGAACACCGGGGAGCTGTTTTTT. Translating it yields CASSLVLGPKNTGELFF.

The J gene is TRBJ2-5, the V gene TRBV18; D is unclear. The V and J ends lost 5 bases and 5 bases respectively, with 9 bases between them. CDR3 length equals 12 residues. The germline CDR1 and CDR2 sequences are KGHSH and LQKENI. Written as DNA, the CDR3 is TGTGCCAGCTCAGAACAAAGGGAGACCCAGTACTTC. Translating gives CASSEQRETQYF.

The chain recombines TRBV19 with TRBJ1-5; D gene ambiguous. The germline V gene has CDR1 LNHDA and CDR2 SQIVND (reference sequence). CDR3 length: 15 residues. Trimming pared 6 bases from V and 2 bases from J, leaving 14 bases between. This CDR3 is CASSPARAGNQPQHF. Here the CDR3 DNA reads TGTGCCAGTAGCCCAGCTAGGGCTGGCAATCAGCCCCAGCATTTT.

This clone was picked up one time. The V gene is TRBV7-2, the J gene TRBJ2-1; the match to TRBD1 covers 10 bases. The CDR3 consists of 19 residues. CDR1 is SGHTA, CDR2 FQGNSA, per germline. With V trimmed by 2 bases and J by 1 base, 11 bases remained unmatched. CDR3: CASSLIRTGGINSYNEQFF. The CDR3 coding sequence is TGTGCCAGCAGCTTAATTAGGACAGGGGGGATCAATTCCTACAATGAGCAGTTCTTC.

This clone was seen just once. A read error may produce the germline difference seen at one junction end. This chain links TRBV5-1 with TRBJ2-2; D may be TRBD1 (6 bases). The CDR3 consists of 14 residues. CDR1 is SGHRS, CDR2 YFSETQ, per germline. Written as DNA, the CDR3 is TGCGCCAGCAAGAGAACAGGGAACGCCGGGGAGCTGTTTTTT. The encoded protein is CASKRTGNAGELFF.

The CDR3, as DNA: TGTGCCAGCAGCTTAGTTGAGACAGTTAACGAGCAGTACTTC. Translation: CASSLVETVNEQYF. The chain links TRBV7-2 to TRBJ2-7, with a possible D match to TRBD1 (5 bases). The CDR3 is made up of 14 amino acids. Germline values: CDR1 SGHTA, CDR2 FQGNSA. V was clipped by 1 base and J by 5 bases, with 12 bases between them.

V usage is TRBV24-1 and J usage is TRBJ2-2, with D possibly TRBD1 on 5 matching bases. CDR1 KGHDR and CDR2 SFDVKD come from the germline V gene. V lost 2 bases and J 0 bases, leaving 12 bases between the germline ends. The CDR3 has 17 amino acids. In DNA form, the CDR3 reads TGTGCCACCAGTGATTCCGGAAAGGGGCCGAACACCGGGGAGCTGTTTTTT. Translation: CATSDSGKGPNTGELFF.

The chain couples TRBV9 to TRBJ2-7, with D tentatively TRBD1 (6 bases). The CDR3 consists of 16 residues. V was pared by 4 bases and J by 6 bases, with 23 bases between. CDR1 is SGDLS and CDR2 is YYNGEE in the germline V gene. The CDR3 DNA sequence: TGTGCCAGCAGCCCAAGGAACAGGGCTACCTTCCCCGAGCAGTACTTC. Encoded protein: CASSPRNRATFPEQYF.

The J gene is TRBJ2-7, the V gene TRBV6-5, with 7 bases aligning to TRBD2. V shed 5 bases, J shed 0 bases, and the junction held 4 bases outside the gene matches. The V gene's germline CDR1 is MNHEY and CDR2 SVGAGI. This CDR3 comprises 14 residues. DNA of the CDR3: TGTGCCAGCAGTCCGGGACTAAACTCCTACGAGCAGTACTTC. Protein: CASSPGLNSYEQYF.

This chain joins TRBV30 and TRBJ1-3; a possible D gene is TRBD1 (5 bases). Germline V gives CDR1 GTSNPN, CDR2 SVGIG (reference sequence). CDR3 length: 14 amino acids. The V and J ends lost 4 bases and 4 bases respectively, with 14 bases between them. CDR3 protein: CAWKPGTQGNTIYF. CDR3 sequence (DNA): TGTGCCTGGAAGCCCGGGACCCAAGGAAACACCATATATTTT.

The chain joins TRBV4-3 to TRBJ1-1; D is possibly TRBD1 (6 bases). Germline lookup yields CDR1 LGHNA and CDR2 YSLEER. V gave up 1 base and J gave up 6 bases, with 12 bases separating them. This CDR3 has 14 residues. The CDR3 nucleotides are TGCGCCAGCAGCCAAGTCGACAGGTGGGCTGAAGCTTTCTTT. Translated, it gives CASSQVDRWAEAFF.

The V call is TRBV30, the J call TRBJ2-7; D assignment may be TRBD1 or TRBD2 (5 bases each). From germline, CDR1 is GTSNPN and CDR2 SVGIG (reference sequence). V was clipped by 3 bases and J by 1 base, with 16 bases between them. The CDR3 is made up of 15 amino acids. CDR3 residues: CAWSGTRRRSYEQYF. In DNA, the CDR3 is TGTGCCTGGAGCGGGACCCGACGGCGATCCTACGAGCAGTACTTC.

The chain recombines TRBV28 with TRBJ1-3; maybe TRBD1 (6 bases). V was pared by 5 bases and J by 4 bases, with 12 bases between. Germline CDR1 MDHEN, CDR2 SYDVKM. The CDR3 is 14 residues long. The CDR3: CASSVSGTGNTIYF. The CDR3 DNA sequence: TGTGCCAGCAGTGTCTCCGGGACAGGAAACACCATATATTTT.

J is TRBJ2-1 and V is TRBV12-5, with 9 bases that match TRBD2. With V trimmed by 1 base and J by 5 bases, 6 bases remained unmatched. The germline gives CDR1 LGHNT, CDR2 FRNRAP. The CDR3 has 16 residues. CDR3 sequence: CASGLDVSGSDNEQFF. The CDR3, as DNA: TGTGCTAGTGGTTTGGATGTTAGCGGGAGTGACAATGAGCAGTTCTTC.

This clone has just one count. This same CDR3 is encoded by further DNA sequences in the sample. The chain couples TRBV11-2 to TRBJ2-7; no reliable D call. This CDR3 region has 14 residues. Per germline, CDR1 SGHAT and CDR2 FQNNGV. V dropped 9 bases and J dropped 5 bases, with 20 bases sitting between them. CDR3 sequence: CASFRSRACHEQYF. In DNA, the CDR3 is TGTGCCAGTTTTCGGTCCCGGGCCTGTCACGAGCAGTACTTC. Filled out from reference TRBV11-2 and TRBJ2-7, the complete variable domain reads EAGVAQSPRYKIIEKRQSVAFWCNPISGHATLYWYQQILGQGPKLLIQFQNNGVVDDSQLPKDRFSAERLKGVDSTLKIQPAKLEDSAVYLCASFRSRACHEQYFGPGTRLTVT.

The CDR3 reads CASSLAPGGRPNTGELFF. For the CDR3, the DNA is TGTGCCAGCAGCTTAGCGCCGGGGGGTCGCCCGAACACCGGGGAGCTGTTTTTT. The rearrangement uses TRBV7-8 and TRBJ2-2, with TRBD2 identical over 7 bases. Unmatched junction bases numbered 7, after V lost 0 bases and J lost 0 bases. Germline values: CDR1 SGHVS, CDR2 FQNEAQ. The CDR3 extends over 18 amino acids. The full variable domain, with the rest looked up from reference TRBV7-8 and TRBJ2-2, is GAGVSQSPRYKVAKRGQDVALRCDPISGHVSLFWYQQALGQGPEFLTYFQNEAQLDKSGLPSDRFFAERPEGSVSTLKIQRTQQEDSAVYLCASSLAPGGRPNTGELFFGEGSRLTVL.

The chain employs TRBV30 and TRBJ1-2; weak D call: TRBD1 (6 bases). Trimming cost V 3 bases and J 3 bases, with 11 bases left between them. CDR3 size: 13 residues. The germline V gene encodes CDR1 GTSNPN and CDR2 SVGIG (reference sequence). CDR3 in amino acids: CAWRYRQDYGYTF. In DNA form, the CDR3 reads TGTGCCTGGAGGTACAGACAGGACTATGGCTACACCTTC.

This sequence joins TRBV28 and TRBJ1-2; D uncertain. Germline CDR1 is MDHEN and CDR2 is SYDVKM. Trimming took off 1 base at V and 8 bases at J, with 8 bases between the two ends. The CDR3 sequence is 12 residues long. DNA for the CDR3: TGTGCCAGCAGTTTATCATCCCGAGGCTACACCTTC. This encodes CASSLSSRGYTF.